Following are 19 T cell receptor beta chains from one sample sequenced in a study of cytomegalovirus exposure and HLA in healthy donors. The study ran its PCR with 60 Vbeta and 13 Jbeta primers. Assay used: immunoSEQ multiplex PCR; TCRdb lists only in-frame clones, some missing. Of more than 75,000 clones listed, 79% are singletons. Specimen: PBMCs. These receptors were obtained from a young man in good health and CMV-seronegative.

This clone was counted only a few times. The J gene is TRBJ1-2, the V gene TRBV30; no reliable D call. CDR1 is GTSNPN and CDR2 is SVGIG in the germline V gene (reference sequence). V lost 4 bases to trimming and J lost 0 bases, with 9 bases between them. CDR3 length: 13 amino acids. The CDR3 sequence is CAWTFGTNYGYTF. In nucleotides, the CDR3 is TGTGCCTGGACCTTCGGGACTAACTATGGCTACACCTTC.

The chain employs TRBV5-1 and TRBJ2-1, with TRBD2 matching 9 bases. Germline V lookup: CDR1 SGHRS, CDR2 YFSETQ. V trimming: 1 base; J trimming: 4 bases; junction bases outside the gene matches: 3. The CDR3 consists of 15 residues. CDR3 sequence: CASSLQAGGYNEQFF. The CDR3 nucleotides read TGCGCCAGCAGCTTGCAAGCGGGAGGTTACAATGAGCAGTTCTTC.

The chain employs TRBV27 and TRBJ2-7; the match to TRBD1 covers 10 bases. This CDR3 is 13 amino acids long. V gave up 5 bases and J gave up 6 bases; unmatched junction bases: 4. From germline, CDR1 is MNHEY and CDR2 SMNVEV (reference sequence). The CDR3 coding sequence is TGTGCCAGCAGTGCCCGGGACAGGGGCGAGCAGTACTTC. Protein sequence: CASSARDRGEQYF.

J is TRBJ1-2 and V is TRBV6-5, with D possibly matching TRBD1 (6 bases). Germline CDR1 is MNHEY and CDR2 is SVGAGI. V was cut by 10 bases and J by 0 bases, with 15 bases left in between. The CDR3 is made up of 14 amino acids. CDR3 loop: CATQGSRPNYGYTF. The CDR3 DNA follows: TGTGCCACCCAGGGGAGCAGACCTAACTATGGCTACACCTTC.

The gene calls are TRBV6-5 and TRBJ2-5, with 9 bases that match TRBD2. Trimming cost V 3 bases and J 2 bases; bases outside gene matches: 4. This CDR3 is built from 15 residues. The germline V gene encodes CDR1 MNHEY and CDR2 SVGAGI. CDR3 sequence reads: CASSYLSGGQETQYF. Here the CDR3 DNA reads TGTGCCAGCAGTTATCTAAGCGGGGGGCAAGAGACCCAGTACTTC.

The V call is TRBV7-9, the J call TRBJ2-7, with 10 nucleotides matching TRBD1. CDR1 is SEHNR, CDR2 FQNEAQ, per germline (reference sequence). The CDR3 extends over 14 amino acids. J lost 6 bases, V lost 0 bases, and 2 bases had no gene match. The CDR3 region is CASSLATGGGEQYF. The CDR3 DNA is TGTGCCAGCAGCTTAGCGACAGGGGGCGGCGAGCAGTACTTC.

The chain links TRBV7-9 to TRBJ2-3, with 8 bases identical to TRBD1. The CDR3 covers 14 residues. V was clipped by 3 bases and J by 6 bases; unmatched bases: 5. Germline V gene data show CDR1 as SEHNR and CDR2 as FQNEAQ (reference sequence). The DNA of the CDR3 is TGTGCCAGCAGCTTGGACAGGGATAGTGATACGCAGTATTTT. It encodes CASSLDRDSDTQYF. Full variable domain (remainder filled in from reference TRBV7-9 and TRBJ2-3): DTGVSQNPRHKITKRGQNVTFRCDPISEHNRLYWYRQTLGQGPEFLTYFQNEAQLEKSRLLSDRFSAERPKGSFSTLEIQRTEQGDSAMYLCASSLDRDSDTQYFGPGTRLTVL.

The V call is TRBV9, the J call TRBJ2-7; 8 bases line up with TRBD2. Germline-derived CDR1 and CDR2 are SGDLS and YYNGEE. CDR3 length equals 15 residues. V lost 4 bases, J lost 3 bases, and 9 bases stayed unmatched. The CDR3 spells CASSLTGTSRYEQYF. As DNA, the CDR3 is TGTGCCAGCAGCCTCACCGGGACTAGTCGCTACGAGCAGTACTTC.

This clone has only a few counts. V is TRBV14 and J is TRBJ2-3; 8 nucleotides align to TRBD1. This CDR3 has 16 residues. The J segment lost 3 bases and the V segment lost 1 base, leaving 6 bases of the junction unmatched. CDR1 is SGHDN and CDR2 is FVKESK in the germline V gene. The CDR3 DNA sequence: TGTGCCAGCAGCCAAGGCGGGACAGGTCTAACAGATACGCAGTATTTT. This gives the protein CASSQGGTGLTDTQYF.

V and J are TRBV6-6 and TRBJ1-3; D is unclear. The CDR3 sequence is 14 residues long. Germline assignment: CDR1 MNHNY and CDR2 SVGAGI (reference sequence). Trimming took off 5 bases at V and 3 bases at J, with 11 bases between the two ends. CDR3 sequence: CASSGQNLGNTIYF. The CDR3 DNA sequence: TGTGCCAGCAGTGGGCAGAACCTTGGAAACACCATATATTTT.

This clone was detected a few times. The chain employs TRBV2 and TRBJ2-5; D is uncertain. The CDR3 loop spans 11 amino acids. Germline CDR1 and CDR2: SNHLY and FYNNEI. V lost 3 bases and J lost 4, with 3 bases in between. The CDR3 spells CASSDIETQYF. CDR3 bases: TGTGCCAGCAGTGATATAGAGACCCAGTACTTC.

This rearrangement joins TRBV4-2 to TRBJ2-2; weak D call: TRBD2 (5 bases). The CDR3 is 16 residues long. CDR1 LGHNA and CDR2 YNFKEQ come from the germline V gene. V was clipped by 4 bases and J by 3 bases, with 15 bases between them. The CDR3 coding sequence is TGTGCCAGCAGCCCCTTCAGAACTAGTGACACCGGGGAGCTGTTTTTT. Its translation is CASSPFRTSDTGELFF.

This clone was counted a single time. The J gene is TRBJ1-2, the V gene TRBV27; D is perhaps TRBD1 (5 bases). The CDR3 extends over 17 amino acids. Germline lookup yields CDR1 MNHEY and CDR2 SMNVEV (reference sequence). Trimming took 0 bases from V and 4 from J, leaving 18 bases between them. For the CDR3, the DNA is TGTGCCAGCAGTTTATCGGGGATTCGGGGGGGAACCTATGGCTACACCTTC. Amino acids: CASSLSGIRGGTYGYTF.

This clone appeared a single time. Written as DNA, the CDR3 is TGTGCCAGCGGCGACAGGGTCCTCGAGCAGTACTTC. Translating gives CASGDRVLEQYF. The chain is built from TRBV7-9 and TRBJ2-7; 7 bases are a match to TRBD1. This CDR3 has 12 residues. Germline CDR1 reads SEHNR; CDR2 reads FQNEAQ (reference sequence). Losses at the gene ends were 8 bases for V and 6 bases for J; bases not matched to a gene: 7.

The V and J genes are TRBV6-1 and TRBJ1-1, with 8 nucleotides matching TRBD1. The CDR3 length is 13 residues. Germline lookup yields CDR1 MNHNS and CDR2 SASEGT. V lost 6 bases and J lost 7; bases outside the gene matches: 7. Written as DNA, the CDR3 is TGTGCCAGCAGACCAGGGGGCGCGATTGAAGCTTTCTTT. Amino acid sequence: CASRPGGAIEAFF.

This clone was recorded once. This chain joins TRBV28 and TRBJ1-5; 7 bases match TRBD1. Trimming removed 5 bases from V and 0 bases from J; junction bases left unmatched: 4. This CDR3 has 15 residues. Per the germline V gene, CDR1 is MDHEN and CDR2 is SYDVKM. CDR3 loop: CASSTGDNSNQPQHF. Here the CDR3 DNA reads TGTGCCAGCAGTACAGGGGACAATAGCAATCAGCCCCAGCATTTT.

The chain uses TRBV5-1 and TRBJ2-7; 11 bases map to TRBD1. Germline V gene sequence: CDR1 SGHRS, CDR2 YFSETQ. This CDR3 comprises 13 residues. J was trimmed by 7 bases and V by 8 bases; bases with no gene match: 8. CDR3 sequence: CARRGQGALEQYF. CDR3 sequence (DNA): TGCGCCAGGCGAGGACAGGGGGCTTTGGAGCAGTACTTC.

This chain uses TRBV19 with TRBJ2-2, with 9 nucleotides matching TRBD1. Per germline, CDR1 LNHDA and CDR2 SQIVND (reference sequence). Trimming cost V 6 bases and J 5 bases; bases outside gene matches: 4. This CDR3 is built from 14 residues. The CDR3 DNA sequence: TGTGCCAGTAGGGGACAGGGAGAGACCGGGGAGCTGTTTTTT. This translates into CASRGQGETGELFF.

This clone was detected only a few times. The chain's CDR3 is CASSLGYSSGANVLTF. CDR3 DNA sequence: TGTGCCAGCAGCTTGGGTTATAGCTCTGGGGCCAACGTCCTGACTTTC. The J gene is TRBJ2-6, the V gene TRBV5-8, with D hard to call. The germline V gene has CDR1 SGHTS and CDR2 YDEGEE. V lost 0 bases and J 0 bases, leaving 7 bases between the germline ends. The CDR3 extends over 16 amino acids.